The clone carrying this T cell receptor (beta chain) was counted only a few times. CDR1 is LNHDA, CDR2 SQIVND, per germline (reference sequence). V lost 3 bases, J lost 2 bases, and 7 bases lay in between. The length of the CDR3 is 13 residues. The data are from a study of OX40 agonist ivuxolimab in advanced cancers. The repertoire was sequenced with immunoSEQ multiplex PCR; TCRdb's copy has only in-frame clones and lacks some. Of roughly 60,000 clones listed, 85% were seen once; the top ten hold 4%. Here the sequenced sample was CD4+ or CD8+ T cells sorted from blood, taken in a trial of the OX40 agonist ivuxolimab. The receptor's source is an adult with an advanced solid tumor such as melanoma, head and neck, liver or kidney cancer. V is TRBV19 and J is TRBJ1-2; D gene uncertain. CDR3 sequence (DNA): TGTGCCAGTAGTATGGGCGGGAACTATGGCTACACCTTC. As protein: CASSMGGNYGYTF.